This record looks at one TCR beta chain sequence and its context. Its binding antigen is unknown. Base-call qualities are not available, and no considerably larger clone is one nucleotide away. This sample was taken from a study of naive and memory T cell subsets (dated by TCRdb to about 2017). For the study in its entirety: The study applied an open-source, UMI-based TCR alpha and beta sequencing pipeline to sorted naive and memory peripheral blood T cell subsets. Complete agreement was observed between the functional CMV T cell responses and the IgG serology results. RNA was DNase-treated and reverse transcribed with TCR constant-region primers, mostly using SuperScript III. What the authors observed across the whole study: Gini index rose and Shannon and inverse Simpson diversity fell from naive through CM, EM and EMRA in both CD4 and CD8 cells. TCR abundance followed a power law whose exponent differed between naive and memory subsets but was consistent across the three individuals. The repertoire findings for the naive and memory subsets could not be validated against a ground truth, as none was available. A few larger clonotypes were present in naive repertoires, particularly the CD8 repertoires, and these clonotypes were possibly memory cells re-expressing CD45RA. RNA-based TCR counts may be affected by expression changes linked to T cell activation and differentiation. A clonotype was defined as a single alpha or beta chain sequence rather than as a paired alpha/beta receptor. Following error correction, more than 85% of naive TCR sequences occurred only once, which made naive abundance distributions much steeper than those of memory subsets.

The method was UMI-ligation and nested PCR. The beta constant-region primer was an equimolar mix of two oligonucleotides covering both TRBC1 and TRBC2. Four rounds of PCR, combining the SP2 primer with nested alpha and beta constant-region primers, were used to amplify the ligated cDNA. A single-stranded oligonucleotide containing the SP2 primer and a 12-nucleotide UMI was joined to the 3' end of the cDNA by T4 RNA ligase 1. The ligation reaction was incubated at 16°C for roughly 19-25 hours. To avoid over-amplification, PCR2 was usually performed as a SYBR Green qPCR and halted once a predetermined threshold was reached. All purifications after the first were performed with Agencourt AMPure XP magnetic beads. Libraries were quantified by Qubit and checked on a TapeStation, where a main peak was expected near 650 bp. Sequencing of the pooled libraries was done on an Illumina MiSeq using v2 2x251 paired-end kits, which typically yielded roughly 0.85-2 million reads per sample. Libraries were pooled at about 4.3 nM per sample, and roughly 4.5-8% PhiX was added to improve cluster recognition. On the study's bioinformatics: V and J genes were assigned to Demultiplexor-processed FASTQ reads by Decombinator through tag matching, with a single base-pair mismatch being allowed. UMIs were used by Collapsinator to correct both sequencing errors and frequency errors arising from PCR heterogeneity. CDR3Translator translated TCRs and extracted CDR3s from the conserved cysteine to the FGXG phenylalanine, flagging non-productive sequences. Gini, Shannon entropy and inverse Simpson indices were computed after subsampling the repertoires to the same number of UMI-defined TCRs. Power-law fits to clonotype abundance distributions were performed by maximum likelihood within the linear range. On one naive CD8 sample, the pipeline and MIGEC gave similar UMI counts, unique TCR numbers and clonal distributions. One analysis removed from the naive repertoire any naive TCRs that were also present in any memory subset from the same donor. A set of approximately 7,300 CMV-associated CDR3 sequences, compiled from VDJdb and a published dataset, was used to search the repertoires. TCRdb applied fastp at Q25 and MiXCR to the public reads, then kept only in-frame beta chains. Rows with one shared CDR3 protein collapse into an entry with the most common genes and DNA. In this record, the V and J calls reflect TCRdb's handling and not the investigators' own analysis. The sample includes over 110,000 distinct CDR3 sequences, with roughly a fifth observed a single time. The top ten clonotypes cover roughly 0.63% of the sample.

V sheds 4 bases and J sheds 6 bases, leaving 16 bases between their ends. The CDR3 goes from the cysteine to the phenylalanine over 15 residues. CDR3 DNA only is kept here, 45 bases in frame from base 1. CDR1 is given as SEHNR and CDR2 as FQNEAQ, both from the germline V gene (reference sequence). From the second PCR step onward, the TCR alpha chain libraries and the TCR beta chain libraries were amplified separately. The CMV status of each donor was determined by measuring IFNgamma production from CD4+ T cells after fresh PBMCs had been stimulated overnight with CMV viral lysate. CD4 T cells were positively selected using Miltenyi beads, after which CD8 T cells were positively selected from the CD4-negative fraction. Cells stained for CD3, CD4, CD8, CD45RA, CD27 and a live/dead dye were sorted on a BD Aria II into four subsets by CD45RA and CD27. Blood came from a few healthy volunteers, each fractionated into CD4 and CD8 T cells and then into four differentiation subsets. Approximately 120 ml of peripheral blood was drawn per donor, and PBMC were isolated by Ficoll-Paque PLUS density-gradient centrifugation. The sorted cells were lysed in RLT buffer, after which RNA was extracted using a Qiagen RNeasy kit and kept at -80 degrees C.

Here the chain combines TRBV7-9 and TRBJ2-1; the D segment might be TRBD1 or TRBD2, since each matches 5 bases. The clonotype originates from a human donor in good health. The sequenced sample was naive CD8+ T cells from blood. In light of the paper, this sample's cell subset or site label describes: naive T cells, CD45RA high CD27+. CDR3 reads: CASSSLVGEINEQFF. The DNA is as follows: TGTGCCAGCAGCTCCCTCGTGGGGGAGATCAATGAGCAGTTCTTC. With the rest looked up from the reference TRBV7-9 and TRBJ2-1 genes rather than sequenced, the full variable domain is DTGVSQNPRHKITKRGQNVTFRCDPISEHNRLYWYRQTLGQGPEFLTYFQNEAQLEKSRLLSDRFSAERPKGSFSTLEIQRTEQGDSAMYLCASSSLVGEINEQFFGPGTRLTVL.